This TCR beta chain is drawn from a study of blood T cell repertoires in COVID-19 (dated by TCRdb to between 2020 and 2021). General notes on the study: Collaborator samples came from the United States, Italy and Spain and covered acute and convalescent phases of COVID-19. The material from the prospective study consisted of cDNA or gDNA derived from T cells, B-cell-depleted T cells, or PBMCs. The dataset comprised deeply sampled blood TCRbeta repertoires from subjects exposed to, actively infected with, or recovered from COVID-19. The repertoires were released in a freely available public database meant as a resource for research on the immune response to SARS-CoV-2. Samples came from the ongoing ImmuneRACE study (first 160 participants) plus 1,254 subjects from 6 global collaborators. Nearly every sample came with metadata listing a de-identified subject ID, COVID-19 status, age in years and sex. Where HLA class I and class II types were available, the types were taken from metadata supplied by the sample provider, not from assay-based typing. The research as a whole found: The quantity of clinical and demographic metadata differed by source and by participant and was supplied without curation.

Per the germline V gene, MDHEN is the CDR1 and SYDVKM is the CDR2. Relative to germline, V is 1 base shorter and J is 1 base shorter, with 19 bases between their ends. Its CDR3 holds 18 amino acids, cysteine through phenylalanine. Of the read, only the CDR3 DNA is kept; its 54 bases are in frame from base 1. The immunoSEQ Assay, a bias-controlled multiplex PCR, was used to amplify TCRbeta CDR3 regions from genomic DNA. The published analysis was carried out like this. Nucleated cell counts per sample were estimated from amplification of reference gene primers within the assay. To quantify the absolute abundance of each unique TCRbeta CDR3 rearrangement, sequence reads were collapsed and filtered. For each sample, productive Simpson clonality was calculated by taking the square root of Simpson's diversity index across productive rearrangements. TCRdb took this table from immuneACCESS and kept in-frame rearrangements with V and J called. Such tables lack part of the clones; where checked against another copy, unresolved V genes explain under half of the gap, and the rest is unexplained. For V, J and clone size, that table is used; D and trimming come from the DNA. This sample gives about 190,000 clones in total; about nine tenths of them show up just once. The ten largest clonotypes hold about 6.7% of the sample.

Collaborating institutions collected whole blood in K2EDTA tubes following their own protocols. For TCRbeta analysis, collaborator samples were shipped as frozen whole blood, as isolated PBMCs, or as DNA extracted from either sample type. Worth noting for this clone: What this receptor recognizes is not known. No quality values exist for individual bases; no much larger clone is one base distant.

The receptor was derived from a man aged 40-50 years with acute or convalescent COVID-19. The material sequenced was peripheral blood. The chain couples TRBV28 to TRBJ1-1; the D region possibly corresponds to TRBD1 (6 bases align). The DNA sequence is as follows: TGTGCCAGCAGTTTATACGGGATGGCAGGGGCCCCGAACACTGAAGCTTTCTTT. This translates into CASSLYGMAGAPNTEAFF.